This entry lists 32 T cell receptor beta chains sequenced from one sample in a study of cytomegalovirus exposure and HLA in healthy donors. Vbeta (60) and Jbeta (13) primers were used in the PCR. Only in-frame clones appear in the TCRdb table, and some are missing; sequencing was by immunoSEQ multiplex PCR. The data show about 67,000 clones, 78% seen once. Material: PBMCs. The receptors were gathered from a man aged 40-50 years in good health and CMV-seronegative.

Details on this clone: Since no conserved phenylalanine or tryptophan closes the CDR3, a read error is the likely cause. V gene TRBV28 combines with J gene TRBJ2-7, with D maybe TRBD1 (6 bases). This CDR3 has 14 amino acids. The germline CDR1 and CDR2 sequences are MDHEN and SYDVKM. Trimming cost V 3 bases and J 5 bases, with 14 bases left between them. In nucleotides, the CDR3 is TGTGCCAGCAGTTTGGGGACACGGATAAACGAGCAGTACCTC. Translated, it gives CASSLGTRINEQYL.

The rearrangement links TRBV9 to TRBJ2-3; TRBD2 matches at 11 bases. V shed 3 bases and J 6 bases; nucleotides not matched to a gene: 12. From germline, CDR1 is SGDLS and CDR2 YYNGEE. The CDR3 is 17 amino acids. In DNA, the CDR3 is TGTGCCAGCAGCGAGCCCCTAGCGGGGGGAATTGTTGATACGCAGTATTTT. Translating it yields CASSEPLAGGIVDTQYF.

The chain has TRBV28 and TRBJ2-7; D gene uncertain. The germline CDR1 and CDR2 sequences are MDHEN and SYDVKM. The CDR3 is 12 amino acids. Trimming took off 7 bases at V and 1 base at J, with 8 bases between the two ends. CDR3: CASTAKSYEQYF. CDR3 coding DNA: TGTGCCAGCACCGCTAAATCCTACGAGCAGTACTTC.

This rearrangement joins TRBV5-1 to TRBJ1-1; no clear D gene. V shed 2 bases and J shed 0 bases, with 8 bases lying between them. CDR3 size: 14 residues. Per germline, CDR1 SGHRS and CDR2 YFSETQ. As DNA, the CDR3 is TGCGCCAGCAGCTTTACGGGTATGAACACTGAAGCTTTCTTT. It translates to CASSFTGMNTEAFF. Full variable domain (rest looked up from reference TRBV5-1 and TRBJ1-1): KAGVTQTPRYLIKTRGQQVTLSCSPISGHRSVSWYQQTPGQGLQFLFEYFSETQRNKGNFPGRFSGRQFSNSRSEMNVSTLELGDSALYLCASSFTGMNTEAFFGQGTRLTVV.

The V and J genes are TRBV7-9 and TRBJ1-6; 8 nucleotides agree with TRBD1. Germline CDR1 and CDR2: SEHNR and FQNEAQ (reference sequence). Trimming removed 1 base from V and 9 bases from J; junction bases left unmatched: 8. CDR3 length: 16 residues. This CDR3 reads CASSLGGQGGLSPLHF. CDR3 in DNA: TGTGCCAGCAGCTTAGGAGGACAGGGTGGACTTTCACCCCTCCACTTT.

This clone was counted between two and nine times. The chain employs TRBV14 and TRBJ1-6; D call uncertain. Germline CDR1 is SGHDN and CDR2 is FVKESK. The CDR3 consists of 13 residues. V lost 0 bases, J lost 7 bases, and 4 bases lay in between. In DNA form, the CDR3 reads TGTGCCAGCAGCCAAGACGGGAATTCACCCCTCCACTTT. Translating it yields CASSQDGNSPLHF.

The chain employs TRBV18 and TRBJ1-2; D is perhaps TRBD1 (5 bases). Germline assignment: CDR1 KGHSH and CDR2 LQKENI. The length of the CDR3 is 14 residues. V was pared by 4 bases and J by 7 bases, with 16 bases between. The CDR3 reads CASSRGGAGIGYTF. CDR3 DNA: TGTGCCAGCTCACGAGGTGGGGCTGGGATTGGCTACACCTTC.

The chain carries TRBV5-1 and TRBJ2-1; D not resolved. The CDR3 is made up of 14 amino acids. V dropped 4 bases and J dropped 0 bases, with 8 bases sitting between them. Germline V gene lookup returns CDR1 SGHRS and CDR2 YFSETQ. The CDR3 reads CASSPPSSYNEQFF. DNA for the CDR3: TGCGCCAGCAGCCCTCCGAGCTCCTACAATGAGCAGTTCTTC.

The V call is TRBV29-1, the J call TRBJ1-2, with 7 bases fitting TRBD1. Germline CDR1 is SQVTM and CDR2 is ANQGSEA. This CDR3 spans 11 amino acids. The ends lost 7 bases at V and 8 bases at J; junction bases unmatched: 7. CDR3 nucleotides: TGCAGCGGGGACAGCGCCCTAGGCTACACCTTC. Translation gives CSGDSALGYTF.

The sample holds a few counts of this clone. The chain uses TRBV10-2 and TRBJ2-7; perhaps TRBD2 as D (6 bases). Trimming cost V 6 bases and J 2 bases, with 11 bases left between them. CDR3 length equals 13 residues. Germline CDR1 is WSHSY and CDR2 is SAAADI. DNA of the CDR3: TGCGCCAGCAGCTTAGCGGCAACCTACGAGCAGTACTTC. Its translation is CASSLAATYEQYF.

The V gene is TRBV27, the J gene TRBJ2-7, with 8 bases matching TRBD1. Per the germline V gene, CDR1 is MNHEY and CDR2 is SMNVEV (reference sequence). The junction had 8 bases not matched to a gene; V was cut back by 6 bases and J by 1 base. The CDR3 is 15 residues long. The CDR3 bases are TGTGCCAGCAGATACCAGGGGGCTGGTTCCTACGAGCAGTACTTC. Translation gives CASRYQGAGSYEQYF.

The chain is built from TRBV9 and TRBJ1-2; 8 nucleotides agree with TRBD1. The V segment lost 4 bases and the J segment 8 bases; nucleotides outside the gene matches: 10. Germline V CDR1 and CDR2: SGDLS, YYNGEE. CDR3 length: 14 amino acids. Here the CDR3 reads CASSHQGAGEGYTF. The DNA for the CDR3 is TGTGCCAGCAGCCACCAGGGGGCTGGGGAGGGCTACACCTTC. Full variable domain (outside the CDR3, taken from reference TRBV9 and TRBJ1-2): DSGVTQTPKHLITATGQRVTLRCSPRSGDLSVYWYQQSLDQGLQFLIQYYNGEERAKGNILERFSAQQFPDLHSELNLSSLELGDSALYFCASSHQGAGEGYTFGSGTRLTVV.

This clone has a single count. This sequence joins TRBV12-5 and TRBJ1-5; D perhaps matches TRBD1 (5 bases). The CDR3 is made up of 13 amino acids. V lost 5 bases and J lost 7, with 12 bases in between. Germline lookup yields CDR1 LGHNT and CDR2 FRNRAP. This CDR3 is CASGLQGSQPQHF. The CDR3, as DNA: TGTGCTAGTGGTCTTCAGGGAAGCCAGCCCCAGCATTTT.

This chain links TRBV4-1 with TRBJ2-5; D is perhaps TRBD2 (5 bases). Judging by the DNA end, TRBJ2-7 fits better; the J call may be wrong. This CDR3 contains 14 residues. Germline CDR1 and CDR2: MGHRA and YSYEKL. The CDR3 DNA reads TGCGCCAGCAGCCAAGGGCAGGAGGCCTACGAGCAGTACTTC. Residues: CASSQGQEAYEQYF.

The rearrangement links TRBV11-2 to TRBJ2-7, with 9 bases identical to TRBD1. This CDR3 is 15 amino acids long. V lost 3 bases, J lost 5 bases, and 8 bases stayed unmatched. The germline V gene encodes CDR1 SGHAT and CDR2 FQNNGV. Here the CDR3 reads CASSFPGTGINEQYF. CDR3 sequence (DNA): TGTGCCAGCAGCTTCCCAGGGACAGGGATCAACGAGCAGTACTTC.

In nucleotides, the CDR3 is TGTGCCAGCAGCTTATCGGGAGCCCTCAATGAGCAGTTCTTC. It translates to CASSLSGALNEQFF. The chain employs TRBV11-2 and TRBJ2-1, with D possibly TRBD2 on 6 matching bases. V was shortened by 2 bases and J by 6 bases, with 11 bases between the two germline ends. From germline, CDR1 is SGHAT and CDR2 FQNNGV. There are 14 residues in the CDR3.

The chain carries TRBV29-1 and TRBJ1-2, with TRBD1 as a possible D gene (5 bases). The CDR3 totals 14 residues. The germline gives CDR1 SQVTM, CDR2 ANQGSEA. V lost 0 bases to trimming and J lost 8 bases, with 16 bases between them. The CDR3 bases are TGCAGCGTTGAAGAGGCCTTGGGGGGAGAGGGCTACACCTTC. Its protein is CSVEEALGGEGYTF.

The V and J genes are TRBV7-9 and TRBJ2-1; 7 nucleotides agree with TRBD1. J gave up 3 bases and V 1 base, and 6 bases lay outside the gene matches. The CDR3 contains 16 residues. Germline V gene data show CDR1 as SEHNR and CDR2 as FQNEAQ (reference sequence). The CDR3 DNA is TGTGCCAGCAGCTTAGACAGGGGTCGGTTCTACAATGAGCAGTTCTTC. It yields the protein CASSLDRGRFYNEQFF.

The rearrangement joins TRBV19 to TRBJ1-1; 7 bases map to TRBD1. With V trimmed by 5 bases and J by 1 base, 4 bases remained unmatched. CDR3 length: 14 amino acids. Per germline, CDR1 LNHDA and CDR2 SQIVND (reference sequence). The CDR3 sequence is CASSRDSRNTEAFF. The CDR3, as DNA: TGTGCCAGTAGTCGGGACAGCAGGAACACTGAAGCTTTCTTT.

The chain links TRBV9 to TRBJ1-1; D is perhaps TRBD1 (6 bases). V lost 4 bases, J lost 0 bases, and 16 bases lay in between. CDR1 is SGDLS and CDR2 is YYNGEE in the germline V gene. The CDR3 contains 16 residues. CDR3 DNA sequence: TGTGCCAGCAGCCCCGAACCCACAGGGATGAACACTGAAGCTTTCTTT. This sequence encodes CASSPEPTGMNTEAFF.

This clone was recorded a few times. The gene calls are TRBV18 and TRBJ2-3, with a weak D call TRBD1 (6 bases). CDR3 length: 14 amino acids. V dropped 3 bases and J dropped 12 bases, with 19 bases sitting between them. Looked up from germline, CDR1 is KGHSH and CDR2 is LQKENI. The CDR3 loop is CASSPPQRTGTQYF. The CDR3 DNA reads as TGTGCCAGCTCACCCCCCCAGCGAACAGGGACACAGTATTTT.

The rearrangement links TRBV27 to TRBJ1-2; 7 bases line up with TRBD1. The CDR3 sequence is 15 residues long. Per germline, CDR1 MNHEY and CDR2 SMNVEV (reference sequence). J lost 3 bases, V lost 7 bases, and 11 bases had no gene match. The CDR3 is CASKIGGLAYYGYTF. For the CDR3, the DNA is TGTGCCAGCAAGATAGGGGGCCTTGCTTACTATGGCTACACCTTC.

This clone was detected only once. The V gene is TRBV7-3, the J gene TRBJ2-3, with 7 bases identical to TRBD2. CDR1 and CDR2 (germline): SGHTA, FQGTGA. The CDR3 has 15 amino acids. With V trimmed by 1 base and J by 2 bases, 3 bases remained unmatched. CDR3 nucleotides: TGTGCCAGCAGCTTAATGGGGACTATCACAGATACGCAGTATTTT. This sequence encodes CASSLMGTITDTQYF.

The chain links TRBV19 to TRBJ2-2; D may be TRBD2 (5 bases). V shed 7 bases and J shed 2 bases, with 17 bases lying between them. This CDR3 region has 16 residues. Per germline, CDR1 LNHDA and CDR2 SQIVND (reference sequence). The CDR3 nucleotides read TGTGCCAGTATAAGTTCGGCGGGCCTCAACACCGGGGAGCTGTTTTTT. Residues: CASISSAGLNTGELFF. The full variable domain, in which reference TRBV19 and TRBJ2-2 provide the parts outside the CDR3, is DGGITQSPKYLFRKEGQNVTLSCEQNLNHDAMYWYRQDPGQGLRLIYYSQIVNDFQKGDIAEGYSVSREKKESFPLTVTSAQKNPTAFYLCASISSAGLNTGELFFGEGSRLTVL.

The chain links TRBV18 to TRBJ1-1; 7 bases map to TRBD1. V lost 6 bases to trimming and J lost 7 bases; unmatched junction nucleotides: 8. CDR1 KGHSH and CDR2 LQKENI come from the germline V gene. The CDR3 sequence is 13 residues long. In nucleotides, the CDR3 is TGTGCCAGCTCGCAGACAGGGAATTATGAAGCTTTCTTT. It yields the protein CASSQTGNYEAFF.

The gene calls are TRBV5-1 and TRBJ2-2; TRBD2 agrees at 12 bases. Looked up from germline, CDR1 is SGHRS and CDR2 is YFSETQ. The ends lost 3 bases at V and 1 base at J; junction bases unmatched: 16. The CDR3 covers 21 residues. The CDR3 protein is CASSWRIRTSGNIKNTGELFF. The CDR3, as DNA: TGCGCCAGCAGCTGGAGAATTCGGACTAGCGGGAATATTAAGAACACCGGGGAGCTGTTTTTT.

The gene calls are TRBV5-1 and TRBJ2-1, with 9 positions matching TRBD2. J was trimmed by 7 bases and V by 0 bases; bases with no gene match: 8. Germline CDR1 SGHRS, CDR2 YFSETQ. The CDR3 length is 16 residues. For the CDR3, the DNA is TGCGCCAGCAGCTTGGCCGGAGCGGGAGGTACGAATGAGCAGTTCTTC. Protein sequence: CASSLAGAGGTNEQFF. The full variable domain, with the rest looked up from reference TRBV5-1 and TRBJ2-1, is KAGVTQTPRYLIKTRGQQVTLSCSPISGHRSVSWYQQTPGQGLQFLFEYFSETQRNKGNFPGRFSGRQFSNSRSEMNVSTLELGDSALYLCASSLAGAGGTNEQFFGPGTRLTVL.

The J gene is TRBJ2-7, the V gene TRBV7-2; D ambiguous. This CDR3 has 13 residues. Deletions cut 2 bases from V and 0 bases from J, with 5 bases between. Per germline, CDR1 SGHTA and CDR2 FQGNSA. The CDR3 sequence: CASSLKSSYEQYF. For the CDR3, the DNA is TGTGCCAGCAGCTTAAAGAGCTCCTACGAGCAGTACTTC.

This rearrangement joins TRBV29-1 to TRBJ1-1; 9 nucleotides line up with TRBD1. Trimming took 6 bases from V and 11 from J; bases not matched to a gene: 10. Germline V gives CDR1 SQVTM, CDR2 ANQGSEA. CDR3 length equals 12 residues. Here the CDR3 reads CSVNRGPLSAFF. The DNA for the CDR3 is TGCAGCGTGAACAGGGGGCCACTTTCTGCTTTCTTT. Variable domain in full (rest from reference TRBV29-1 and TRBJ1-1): SAVISQKPSRDICQRGTSLTIQCQVDSQVTMMFWYRQQPGQSLTLIATANQGSEATYESGFVIDKFPISRPNLTFSTLTVSNMSPEDSSIYLCSVNRGPLSAFFGQGTRLTVV.

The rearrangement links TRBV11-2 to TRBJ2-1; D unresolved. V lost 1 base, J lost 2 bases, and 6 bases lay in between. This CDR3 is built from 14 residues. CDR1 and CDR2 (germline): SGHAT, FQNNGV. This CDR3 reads CASSLVGAYNEQFF. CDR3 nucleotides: TGTGCCAGCAGCTTAGTTGGAGCCTACAATGAGCAGTTCTTC.

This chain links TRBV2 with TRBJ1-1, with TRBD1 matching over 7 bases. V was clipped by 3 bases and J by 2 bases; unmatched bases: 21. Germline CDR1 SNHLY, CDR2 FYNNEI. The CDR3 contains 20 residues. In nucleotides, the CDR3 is TGTGCCAGCAGTGACGTTGGGGAATGGGGCAGGGGGGTAAAAAACACTGAAGCTTTCTTT. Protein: CASSDVGEWGRGVKNTEAFF.

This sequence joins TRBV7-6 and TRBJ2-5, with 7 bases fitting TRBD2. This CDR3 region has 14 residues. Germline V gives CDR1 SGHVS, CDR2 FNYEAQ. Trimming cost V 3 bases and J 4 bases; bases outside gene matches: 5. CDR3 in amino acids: CASSFIASGETQYF. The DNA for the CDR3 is TGTGCCAGCAGCTTTATCGCTAGCGGAGAGACCCAGTACTTC.